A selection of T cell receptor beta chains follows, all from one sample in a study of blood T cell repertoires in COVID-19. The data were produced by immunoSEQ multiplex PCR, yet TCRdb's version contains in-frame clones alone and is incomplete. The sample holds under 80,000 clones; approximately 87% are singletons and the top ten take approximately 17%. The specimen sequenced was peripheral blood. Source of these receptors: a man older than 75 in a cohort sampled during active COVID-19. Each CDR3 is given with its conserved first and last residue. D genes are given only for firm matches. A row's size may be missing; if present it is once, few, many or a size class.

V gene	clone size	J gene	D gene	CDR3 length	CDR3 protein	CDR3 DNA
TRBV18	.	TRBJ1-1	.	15	CASSPRRLTGTEAFF	TGTGCCAGCTCACCACGAAGATTGACGGGCACTGAAGCTTTCTTT
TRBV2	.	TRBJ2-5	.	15	CASSEAPRGTETQYF	TGTGCCAGCAGTGAAGCTCCAAGGGGGACGGAGACCCAGTACTTC
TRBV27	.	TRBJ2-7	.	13	CASSYRVTYEQYF	TGTGCCAGCAGTTACAGGGTTACCTACGAGCAGTACTTC
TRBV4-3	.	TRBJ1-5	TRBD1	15	CASSPDRGSNQPQHF	TGCGCCAGCAGCCCGGACAGGGGTAGCAATCAGCCCCAGCATTTT
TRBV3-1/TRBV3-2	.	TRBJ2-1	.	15	CASSQVSHSYNEQFF	TGTGCCAGCAGCCAAGTATCACACTCCTACAATGAGCAGTTCTTC
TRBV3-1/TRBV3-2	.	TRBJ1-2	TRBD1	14	CASSRGQGGYGYTF	TGTGCCAGCAGCCGCGGACAGGGGGGGTATGGCTACACCTTC
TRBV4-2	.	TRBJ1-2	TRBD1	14	CASSQIQGDYGYTF	TGTGCCAGCAGCCAGATACAGGGGGACTATGGCTACACCTTC
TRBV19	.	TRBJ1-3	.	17	CASSRWIGGLSGNTIYF	TGTGCCAGTAGTAGGTGGATCGGGGGACTCTCTGGAAACACCATATATTTT
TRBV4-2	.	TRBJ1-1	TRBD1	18	CASSQGIPLEGAGTEAFF	TGTGCCAGCAGCCAAGGAATACCCTTGGAGGGGGCCGGCACTGAAGCTTTCTTT
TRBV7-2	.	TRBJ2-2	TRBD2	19	CASSSLVPGLAGGTGELFF	TGTGCCAGCAGTTCCTTAGTACCGGGACTAGCGGGGGGGACCGGGGAGCTGTTTTTT
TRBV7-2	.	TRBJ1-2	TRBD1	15	CASSPPGQGIYGYTF	TGTGCCAGCAGCCCCCCGGGACAGGGTATCTATGGCTACACCTTC
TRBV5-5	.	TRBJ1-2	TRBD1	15	CASSPAWQGAFGYTF	TGTGCCAGCAGCCCCGCGTGGCAGGGGGCGTTTGGCTACACCTTC
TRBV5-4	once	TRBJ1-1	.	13	CASSSRQVTEAFF	TGTGCCAGCAGCTCGAGACAGGTTACTGAAGCTTTCTTT
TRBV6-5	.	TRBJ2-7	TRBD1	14	CASTKRTGGDEQYF	TGTGCCAGCACCAAACGGACAGGGGGCGACGAGCAGTACTTC
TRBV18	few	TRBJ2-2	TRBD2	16	CASSPSGGVLTGELFF	TGTGCCAGCTCACCGAGCGGGGGCGTCCTCACCGGGGAGCTGTTTTTT
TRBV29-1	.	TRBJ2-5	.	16	CSVRGLVGAPQETQYF	TGCAGCGTTAGGGGGTTGGTCGGGGCCCCCCAGGAGACCCAGTACTTC
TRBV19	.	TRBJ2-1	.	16	CASQSTHWSSYNEQFF	TGTGCCAGTCAATCTACTCATTGGAGCTCCTACAATGAGCAGTTCTTC
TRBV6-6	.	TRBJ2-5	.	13	CASSFLAKETQYF	TGTGCCAGCAGTTTTCTAGCGAAAGAGACCCAGTACTTC
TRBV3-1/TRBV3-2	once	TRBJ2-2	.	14	CASSPDLNTGELFF	TGTGCCAGCAGCCCTGACTTGAACACCGGGGAGCTGTTTTTT
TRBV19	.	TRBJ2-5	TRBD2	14	CASTLRGDQETQYF	TGTGCCAGTACCTTACGGGGGGATCAAGAGACCCAGTACTTC
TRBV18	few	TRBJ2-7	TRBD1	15	CASSPPQGARYEQYF	TGTGCCAGCTCACCACCCCAGGGGGCCCGCTACGAGCAGTACTTC
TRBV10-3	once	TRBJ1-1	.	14	CAISEDQGYTEAFF	TGTGCCATCAGTGAGGATCAGGGTTACACTGAAGCTTTCTTT
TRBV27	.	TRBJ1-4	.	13	CASRRSGWEKLFF	TGTGCCAGCCGGAGGTCGGGGTGGGAAAAACTGTTTTTT
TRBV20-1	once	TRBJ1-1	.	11	CSAQGGAEAFF	TGCAGTGCTCAGGGCGGGGCTGAAGCTTTCTTT
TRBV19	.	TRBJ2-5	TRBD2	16	CASSISSGGLQETQYF	TGTGCCAGTAGTATCTCTAGCGGGGGGTTACAAGAGACCCAGTACTTC
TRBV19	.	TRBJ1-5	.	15	CASSITTPYNQPQHF	TGTGCCAGTAGTATAACGACACCTTACAATCAGCCCCAGCATTTT
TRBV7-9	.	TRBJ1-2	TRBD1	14	CASSLQGGLRGYTF	TGTGCCAGCAGCTTACAGGGGGGCCTTAGAGGCTACACCTTC
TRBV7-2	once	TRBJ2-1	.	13	CASSPQGYNEQFF	TGTGCCAGCAGCCCGCAGGGTTACAATGAGCAGTTCTTC
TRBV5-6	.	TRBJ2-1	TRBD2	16	CASSFGAGGSYNEQFF	TGTGCCAGCAGCTTTGGGGCGGGAGGCTCCTACAATGAGCAGTTCTTC
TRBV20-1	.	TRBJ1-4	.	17	CSASEASRGGGNEKLFF	TGCAGTGCTAGTGAGGCGAGTCGGGGAGGAGGCAACGAAAAACTGTTTTTT
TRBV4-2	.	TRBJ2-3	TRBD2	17	CASSQEASGGSTDTQYF	TGTGCCAGCAGCCAAGAGGCTAGCGGGGGGTCCACAGATACGCAGTATTTT
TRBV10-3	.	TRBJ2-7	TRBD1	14	CAISVSGTAYEQYF	TGTGCCATCAGTGTCTCCGGGACAGCCTACGAGCAGTACTTC
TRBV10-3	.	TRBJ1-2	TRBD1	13	CAISVQGDSGYTF	TGTGCCATCAGTGTTCAGGGGGATAGTGGCTACACCTTC
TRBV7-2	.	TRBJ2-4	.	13	CASSFSAGDIQYF	TGTGCCAGCAGCTTCTCGGCAGGGGACATTCAGTACTTC
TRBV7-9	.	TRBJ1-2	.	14	CASSLHQQAKGYTF	TGTGCCAGCAGCTTACATCAACAGGCTAAAGGCTACACCTTC
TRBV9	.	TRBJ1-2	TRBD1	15	CASSDRDRGIYGYTF	TGTGCCAGCAGCGACCGGGACAGGGGTATTTATGGCTACACCTTC
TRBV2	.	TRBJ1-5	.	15	CASSVTGGLPQPQHF	TGTGCCAGCAGTGTAACCGGGGGTCTCCCTCAGCCCCAGCATTTT
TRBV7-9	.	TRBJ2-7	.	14	CASSPQGGSYEQYF	TGTGCCAGCAGCCCGCAGGGGGGTTCCTACGAGCAGTACTTC
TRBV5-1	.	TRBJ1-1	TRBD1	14	CASSLKPGGGVAFF	TGCGCCAGCAGTCTGAAACCAGGGGGCGGCGTGGCTTTCTTT
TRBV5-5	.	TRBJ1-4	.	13	CASSLGGREKLFF	TGTGCCAGCAGCTTGGGGGGGCGAGAAAAACTGTTTTTT
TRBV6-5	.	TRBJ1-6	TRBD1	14	CASSYGTADSPLHF	TGTGCCAGCAGTTACGGGACAGCGGATTCACCCCTCCACTTT
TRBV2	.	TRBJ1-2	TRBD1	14	CASSEDITGGGYTF	TGTGCCAGCAGTGAAGACATTACAGGGGGTGGCTACACCTTC
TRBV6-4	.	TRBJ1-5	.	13	CASSMGPNQPQHF	TGTGCCAGCAGTATGGGGCCCAATCAGCCCCAGCATTTT
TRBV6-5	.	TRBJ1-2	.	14	CASSYGSRDYGYTF	TGTGCCAGCAGTTACGGTAGCAGGGACTATGGCTACACCTTC
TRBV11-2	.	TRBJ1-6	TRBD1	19	CASSLERWGGQGVGSPLHF	TGTGCCAGCAGCTTAGAACGGTGGGGGGGACAGGGGGTAGGTTCACCCCTCCACTTT